This entry features one T cell receptor beta chain sequence. Using immunoSEQ multiplex PCR, the repertoire was profiled, and TCRdb retains in-frame clones only, with some absent. This sample has about 50,000 clones, with 70% to 85% found just once. Time point here: peripheral blood 6 weeks after treatment start. This record belongs to a study of PD-L1 blockade in urothelial cancer. Across the whole study: About 90% of the roughly 30 patients were men who had bladder-origin urothelial cancer. At 6 weeks and at 3 weeks (second dose) after treatment start, blood was analyzed.

The V gene's germline CDR1 is SNHLY and CDR2 FYNNEI. Losses at the gene ends were 4 bases for V and 2 bases for J; bases not matched to a gene: 10. This CDR3 has 16 amino acids. Sequencing used PBMCs, obtained around atezolizumab (anti-PD-L1) treatment. The gene calls are TRBV2 and TRBJ2-5; 7 nucleotides match TRBD2. This TCR was recovered from a man aged 50 to 60 with urothelial cancer. This chain's CDR3 is CASSARGGRGQETQYF. The CDR3 DNA is TGTGCCAGCAGTGCAAGGGGCGGGAGAGGGCAAGAGACCCAGTACTTC. Drawing the rest from reference TRBV2 and TRBJ2-5, the complete variable domain is EPEVTQTPSHQVTQMGQEVILRCVPISNHLYFYWYRQILGQKVEFLVSFYNNEISEKSEIFDDQFSVERPDGSNFTLKIRSTKLEDSAMYFCASSARGGRGQETQYFGPGTRLLVL.